Included here is one TCR beta chain sequence, with context. Its antigen is still unknown. It has no much larger one-base neighbor in the sample; base qualities were not kept. The library was obtained by the immunoSEQ multiplex PCR assay. The hsTCRB Kit was used according to the manufacturer's protocol to amplify rearranged TCR beta chain sequences. Sequencing of TCRB libraries was carried out on an Illumina MiSeq. The published analysis was carried out like this. Demultiplexing, trimming and gene mapping were performed with the kit vendor's proprietary platform. TCRdb limited this immuneACCESS table to in-frame rearrangements with V and J called. A share of clones is missing; checked studies link under half to unresolved V genes, and the rest is unexplained. V and J calls plus clone size are reproduced from that table; the DNA served to infer D and trimming. The sample table holds tens of thousands of clones, of which 82% were seen once. The ten largest clones capture approximately 2.8% of the sample.

This sample stems from a study of a mutant IDH1 vaccine in newly diagnosed glioma (dated by TCRdb to the early 2020s). For context, the study as a whole: Patients were given eight vaccinations, in weeks 1, 3, 5, 7, 11, 15, 19 and 23, which matched visits V03 through V10. Vaccination started 4-6 weeks after radiotherapy alone, or was given together with temozolomide cycles in the groups whose treatment included chemotherapy. Of the 30 or so patients who were treated, about 62% were male and approximately 40% were female, and the mean age was around 40 years. Before enrollment, most patients had been given radiochemotherapy with temozolomide as standard therapy, while the rest had received either radiotherapy alone or temozolomide alone. Peripheral blood was drawn at six visits: V03 (baseline), V05, V07, V10, V12 and V13. For exploratory analyses, about two dozen treated patients had longitudinal TCRB deep sequencing done wherever samples were available.

What the work shows at the level of the full study, not this receptor alone: Immune responses induced by the vaccine were seen in roughly 95% of patients across multiple MHC alleles. Pseudoprogression appeared unrelated to alterations in the top peripheral T cell clonotypes detected by TCRB sequencing. According to the authors, sample limitations meant that analyses of patient blood samples could not be reproduced. Availability determined which PBMC samples were chosen for TCRB deep sequencing.

The intended sense of this specimen's time point label: week 5, during vaccination. Every vaccine dose consisted of 300 ug of a 20-mer mutant IDH1 peptide in Montanide, administered subcutaneously together with topical imiquimod. All donors had newly diagnosed IDH1-mutant astrocytomas of WHO grade 3 or 4 that showed loss of nuclear ATRX. The samples were drawn from NOA16, a multicentre, single-arm, open-label phase I trial in Germany that tested a mutant IDH1 peptide vaccine in humans for the first time. Genomic DNA for TCRB sequencing was isolated from EDTA blood with the DNeasy Blood and Tissue Kit. The CDR3 holds 15 amino acids from the cysteine to the phenylalanine. Only the CDR3 part of the read is kept: 45 bases, read in frame from the first base. V gives up 0 bases and J gives up 1 base, and the segment between their germline ends measures 5 bases. Based on the germline V gene, the CDR1 and CDR2 sequences are SGDLS and YYNGEE.

Here the chain combines TRBV9 and TRBJ2-6; a tentative D match to TRBD2 spans 5 bases. The source of this sequence is a young woman with glioma. Some clones in this sample may be carry-over from other donors' samples. The material was PBMCs, obtained from a glioma patient whose treatment included an IDH1 peptide vaccine. For the CDR3, the sequence is CASSVGESGANVLTF. The DNA sequence reads TGTGCCAGCAGCGTAGGGGAGTCTGGGGCCAACGTCCTGACTTTC.